The rows below give T cell receptor beta chains drawn from one sample of a study of blood T cell repertoires in COVID-19. TCRdb keeps only in-frame clones here, not all; method: immunoSEQ multiplex PCR. The sample yields 73,000 or so clones, about 83% seen once. Sequenced: peripheral blood. Receptors originate from a woman aged 55-69 years with acute or convalescent COVID-19. CDR3s include the opening cysteine and the closing phenylalanine or tryptophan. A D gene is named only where the DNA matches it firmly. Size values are once, few and many counts, or a class for expanded clones, and some rows have none.

size,J,V,D,CDR3,DNA
-,TRBJ1-1,TRBV9,-,CASSVGVGGTEAFF,TGTGCCAGCAGCGTAGGAGTGGGGGGCACTGAAGCTTTCTTT
-,TRBJ1-5,TRBV19,-,CASTPLGGYRGNQPQHF,TGTGCCAGTACCCCCCTTGGGGGGTATAGGGGCAATCAGCCCCAGCATTTT
-,TRBJ2-7,TRBV6-5,TRBD1,CASSPGTATYEQYF,TGTGCCAGCAGCCCCGGGACAGCGACCTACGAGCAGTACTTC
-,TRBJ2-2,TRBV30,TRBD1,CAWTTQGTTGELFF,TGTGCCTGGACCACACAGGGGACCACCGGGGAGCTGTTTTTT
-,TRBJ2-3,TRBV6-1,-,CASSEAPGDTQYF,TGTGCCAGCAGTGAAGCGCCCGGAGATACGCAGTATTTT
-,TRBJ2-7,TRBV4-1,TRBD1,CASSQGTGGVVYEQYF,TGCGCCAGCAGCCAAGGGACAGGGGGCGTAGTCTACGAGCAGTACTTC
-,TRBJ1-1,TRBV5-4,-,CASSGTGMNTEAFF,TGTGCCAGCAGCGGTACAGGTATGAACACTGAAGCTTTCTTT
-,TRBJ1-1,TRBV14,TRBD1,CASSLRTGGRDTEAFF,TGTGCCAGCAGCCTACGTACAGGGGGAAGGGACACTGAAGCTTTCTTT
once,TRBJ1-2,TRBV7-2,TRBD1,CASSSPLQGAMNYGYTF,TGTGCCAGCAGCTCCCCATTACAGGGGGCGATGAACTATGGCTACACCTTC
-,TRBJ1-3,TRBV7-9,-,CASSSDADTIYF,TGTGCCAGCAGCTCCGACGCGGACACCATATATTTT
few,TRBJ2-3,TRBV20-1,-,CSASRTGVIDTQYF,TGCAGTGCTAGTCGGACGGGAGTTATAGATACGCAGTATTTT
-,TRBJ1-2,TRBV11-2,-,CASSLEQSGPTVF,TGTGCCAGCAGCTTAGAACAGAGTGGGCCAACGGTCTTC
-,TRBJ2-7,TRBV27,TRBD1,CASHRDRGQGEQYF,TGTGCCAGCCACCGGGACAGGGGGCAAGGAGAGCAGTACTTC
once,TRBJ2-3,TRBV10-2,TRBD2,CASRRAGGSTDTQYF,TGCGCCAGCAGACGAGCGGGGGGGAGCACAGATACGCAGTATTTT
-,TRBJ1-3,TRBV29-1,-,CSVREGNTIYF,TGCAGCGTTCGGGAAGGAAACACCATATATTTT
few,TRBJ1-4,TRBV6-6,TRBD1,CASSGTVTTNEKLFF,TGTGCCAGCAGTGGGACAGTTACAACTAATGAAAAACTGTTTTTT
-,TRBJ2-5,TRBV19,TRBD1,CASSIDTGGETQYF,TGTGCCAGTAGTATAGACACAGGGGGAGAGACCCAGTACTTC
-,TRBJ1-2,TRBV19,-,CASSRTAYGYTF,TGTGCCAGCTCACGGACAGCTTATGGCTACACCTTC
-,TRBJ1-6,TRBV6-5,-,CASSRDNGASPLHF,TGTGCCAGCAGCCGGGACAACGGAGCCTCACCCCTCCACTTT
-,TRBJ1-1,TRBV19,TRBD1,CASEAGGNRGSYTEAFF,TGTGCCAGCGAAGCGGGGGGTAACAGGGGGTCGTACACTGAAGCTTTCTTT
few,TRBJ2-1,TRBV11-2,TRBD2,CASSLVISSGGYNEQFF,TGTGCCAGCAGCTTAGTGATTAGTAGCGGGGGGTACAATGAGCAGTTCTTC
-,TRBJ1-1,TRBV5-1,-,CASSTAGGPEAFF,TGCGCCAGCAGCACTGCGGGAGGGCCTGAAGCTTTCTTT
-,TRBJ2-7,TRBV30,TRBD2,CAWSAGLAGYEQYF,TGTGCCTGGAGTGCGGGACTAGCCGGATACGAGCAGTACTTC
-,TRBJ1-2,TRBV6-6,-,CASSKGQGVYGYTF,TGTGCCAGCAGTAAGGGCCAGGGTGTCTATGGCTACACCTTC
-,TRBJ1-2,TRBV7-3,TRBD1,CASSLFRGADDGYTF,TGTGCCAGCAGCTTATTCAGGGGGGCCGATGATGGCTACACCTTC
-,TRBJ2-1,TRBV5-6,-,CASSPEGGEQFF,TGTGCCAGCAGCCCCGAGGGGGGGGAGCAGTTCTTC
-,TRBJ1-1,TRBV19,TRBD1,CASSIVGTGTEAFF,TGTGCCAGTAGTATAGTGGGGACAGGGACTGAAGCTTTCTTT
-,TRBJ1-1,TRBV6-5,-,CASRETAPNREAFF,TGTGCCAGCAGGGAGACAGCCCCCAACAGGGAAGCTTTCTTT
-,TRBJ1-5,TRBV6-5,-,CASILQEGHNQPQHF,TGTGCCAGCATTCTACAGGAGGGGCACAATCAGCCCCAGCATTTT